This T cell receptor (beta chain) derives from a study of vaccination effects on CD4 cells after COVID-19. Sequencing was performed with immunoSEQ multiplex PCR; in TCRdb, only in-frame clones are kept and a portion is missing. The profile shows tens of thousands of clones, about 71% of them singletons. Antigen-specific CD4+ T cells expanded by the ViraFEST assay with viral peptide pools were then sequenced. Scientists isolated CD4+ T cells after a roughly nine-day culture period ended. Having tested negative for nucleocapsid antibodies, the vaccine recipients showed no prior SARS-CoV-2 infection. With regard to this clone: Its antigen remains unknown.

The receptor's source is a human donor who received a COVID-19 vaccine. Sequenced here: CD4+ T cells from PBMCs cultured with HCoV-OC43 spike peptides, sampled before COVID-19 vaccination. Subset here: HCoV-OC43 spike overlapping peptide pool stimulation.

CDR3 loop: CASILVGGLDSPLHF. CDR3 bases: TGTGCCAGCATCCTTGTGGGGGGATTAGATTCACCCCTCCACTTT. The chain employs TRBV6-5 and TRBJ1-6; a possible D gene is TRBD1 (5 bases). Per germline, CDR1 MNHEY and CDR2 SVGAGI. V lost 7 bases to trimming and J lost 8 bases, with 18 bases between them. The CDR3 loop spans 15 amino acids.